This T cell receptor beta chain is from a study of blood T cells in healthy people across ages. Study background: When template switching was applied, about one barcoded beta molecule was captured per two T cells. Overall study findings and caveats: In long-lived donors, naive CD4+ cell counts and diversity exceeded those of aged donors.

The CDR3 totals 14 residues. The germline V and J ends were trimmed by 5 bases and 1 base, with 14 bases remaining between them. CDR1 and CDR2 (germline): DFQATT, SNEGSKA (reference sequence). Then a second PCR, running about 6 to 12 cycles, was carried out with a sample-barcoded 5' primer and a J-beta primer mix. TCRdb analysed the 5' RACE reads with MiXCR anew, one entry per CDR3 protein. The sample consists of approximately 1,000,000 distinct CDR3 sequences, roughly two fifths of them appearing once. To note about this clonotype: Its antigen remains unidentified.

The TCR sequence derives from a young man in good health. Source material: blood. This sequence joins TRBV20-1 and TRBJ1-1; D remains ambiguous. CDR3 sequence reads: CSAPSPLANTEAFF. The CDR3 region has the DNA TGCAGTGCTCCCTCTCCTCTAGCGAACACTGAAGCTTTCTTT.